This T cell receptor beta chain was obtained from a study of T cell repertoires in cytomegalovirus infection. MiXCR, run by TCRdb on the reads, gives a single entry per CDR3 protein. Altogether 65,000 to 85,000 distinct CDR3 sequences are present, around 28% being singletons, with the ten largest covering about 60%. Comments on this clonotype: Its antigen is currently unknown.

The sample here was CD8+ T cells from cultured PBMCs, taken from culture after CMV antigen stimulation. The TCR sequence derives from a human donor in good health (CMV status not recorded). Some clones in this sample may be carry-over from other donors' samples.

The CDR3 coding sequence is TGTGCCAGCAGTGAACAGGAGGGGACCAATTCACCCCTCCACTTT. Amino acids: CASSEQEGTNSPLHF. The chain carries TRBV6-1 and TRBJ1-6; D may be TRBD1 (5 bases). Germline values: CDR1 MNHNS, CDR2 SASEGT. The length of the CDR3 is 15 residues. Trimming pared 2 bases from V and 7 bases from J, leaving 12 bases between.